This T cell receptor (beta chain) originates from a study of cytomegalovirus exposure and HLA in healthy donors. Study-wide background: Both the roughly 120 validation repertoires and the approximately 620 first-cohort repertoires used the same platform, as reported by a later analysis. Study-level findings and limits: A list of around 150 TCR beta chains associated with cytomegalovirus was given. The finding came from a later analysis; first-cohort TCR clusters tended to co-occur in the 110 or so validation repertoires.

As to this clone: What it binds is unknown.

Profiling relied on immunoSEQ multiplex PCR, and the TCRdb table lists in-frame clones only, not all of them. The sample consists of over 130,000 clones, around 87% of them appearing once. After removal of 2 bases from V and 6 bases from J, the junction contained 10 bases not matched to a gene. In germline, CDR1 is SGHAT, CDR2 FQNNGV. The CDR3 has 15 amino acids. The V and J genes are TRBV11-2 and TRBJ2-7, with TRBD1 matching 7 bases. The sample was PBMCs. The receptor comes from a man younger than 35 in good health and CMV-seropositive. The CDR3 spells CASSLSTGALTEQYF. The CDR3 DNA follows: TGTGCCAGCAGCTTAAGCACAGGGGCTCTAACCGAGCAGTACTTC.